This TCR beta chain came from a study of cytomegalovirus exposure and HLA in healthy donors. The CDR3 runs to 13 residues. Trimming pared 5 bases from V and 4 bases from J, leaving 12 bases between. Germline loops: CDR1 SGHVS, CDR2 FQNEAQ. The primer mix had 60 Vbeta and 13 Jbeta primers. TCRdb's copy holds only in-frame clones and misses some; the assay was immunoSEQ multiplex PCR. The data contain over 200,000 clones, about 80% of them singletons. As concerns this clone: Its target is not known.

Whole-study results and caveats: V- and J-gene trimming in TCR beta was tied to a missense DCLRE1C variant by an analysis performed later. After further analysis at a later stage, 16,951 TCR beta sequences were associated with HLA alleles at 0.05 false discovery rate.

The sequenced material came from PBMCs. This TCR was recovered from a woman in her forties in good health and CMV-seronegative. The genes are TRBV7-8 and TRBJ2-7, with a tentative D call TRBD2 (5 bases). The CDR3 reads CASSPPPGYEQYF. CDR3 bases: TGTGCCAGCAGCCCTCCGCCGGGATACGAGCAGTACTTC. Full variable domain (remainder filled in from reference TRBV7-8 and TRBJ2-7): GAGVSQSPRYKVAKRGQDVALRCDPISGHVSLFWYQQALGQGPEFLTYFQNEAQLDKSGLPSDRFFAERPEGSVSTLKIQRTQQEDSAVYLCASSPPPGYEQYFGPGTRLTVT.